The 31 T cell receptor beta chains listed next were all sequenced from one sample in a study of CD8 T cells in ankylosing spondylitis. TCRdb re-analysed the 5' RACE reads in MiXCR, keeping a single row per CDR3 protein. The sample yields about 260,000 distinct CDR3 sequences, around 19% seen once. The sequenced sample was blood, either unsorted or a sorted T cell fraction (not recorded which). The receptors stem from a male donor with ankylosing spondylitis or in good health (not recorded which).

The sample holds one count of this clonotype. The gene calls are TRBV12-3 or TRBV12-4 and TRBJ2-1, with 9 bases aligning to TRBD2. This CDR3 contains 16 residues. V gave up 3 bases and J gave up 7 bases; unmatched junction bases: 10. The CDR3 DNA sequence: TGTGCCAGCAGTTTGGGTCCAGCGGGAGGATTTAATGAGCAGTTCTTC. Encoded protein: CASSLGPAGGFNEQFF.

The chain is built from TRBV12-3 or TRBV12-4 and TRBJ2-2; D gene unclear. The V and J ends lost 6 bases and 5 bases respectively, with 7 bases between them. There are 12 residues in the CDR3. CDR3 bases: TGTGCCAGCAGGGTGCGGACCGGGGAGCTGTTTTTT. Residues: CASRVRTGELFF.

In DNA form, the CDR3 reads TGTGCCAGCAGCTTAGGGACTAGCGTCACAGATACGCAGTATTTT. The encoded protein is CASSLGTSVTDTQYF. This chain joins TRBV7-3 and TRBJ2-3, with 10 nucleotides matching TRBD2. J gave up 2 bases and V 2 bases, and 1 base lay outside the gene matches. The CDR3 covers 15 residues. CDR1 and CDR2 from the germline V gene are SGHTA and FQGTGA.

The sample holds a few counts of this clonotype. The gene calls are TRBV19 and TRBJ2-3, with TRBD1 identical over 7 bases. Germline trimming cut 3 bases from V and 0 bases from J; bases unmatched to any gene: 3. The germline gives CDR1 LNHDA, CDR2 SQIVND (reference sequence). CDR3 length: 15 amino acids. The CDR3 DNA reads TGTGCCAGTAGTATGGACAGGAGAAGCACAGATACGCAGTATTTT. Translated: CASSMDRRSTDTQYF.

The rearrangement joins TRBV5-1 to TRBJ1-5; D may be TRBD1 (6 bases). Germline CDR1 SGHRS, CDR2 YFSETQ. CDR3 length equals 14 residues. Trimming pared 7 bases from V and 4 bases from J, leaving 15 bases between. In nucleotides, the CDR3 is TGCGCCAGCTCCCCTACAGGGCGGAATCAGCCCCAGCATTTT. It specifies CASSPTGRNQPQHF.

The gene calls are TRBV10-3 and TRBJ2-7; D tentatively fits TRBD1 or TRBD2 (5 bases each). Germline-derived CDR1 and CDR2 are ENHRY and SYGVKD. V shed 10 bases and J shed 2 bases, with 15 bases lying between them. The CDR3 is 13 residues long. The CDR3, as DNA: TGTGCCACGGGAAGGGACCGAGCCTACGAGCAGTACGTC. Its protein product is CATGRDRAYEQYV.

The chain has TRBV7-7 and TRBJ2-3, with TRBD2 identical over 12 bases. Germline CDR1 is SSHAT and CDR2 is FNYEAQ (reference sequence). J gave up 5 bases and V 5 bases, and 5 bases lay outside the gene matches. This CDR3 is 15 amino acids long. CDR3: CASSKGGLAGDTQYF. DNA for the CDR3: TGTGCCAGCAGCAAAGGGGGACTAGCGGGAGATACGCAGTATTTT.

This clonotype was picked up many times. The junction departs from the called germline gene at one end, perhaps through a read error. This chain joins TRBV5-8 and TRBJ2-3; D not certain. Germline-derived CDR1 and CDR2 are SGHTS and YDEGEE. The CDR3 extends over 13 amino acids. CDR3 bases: TGTGCTAGCAGCTTTACTCCCACAGATACGCAGTATTTT. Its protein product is CASSFTPTDTQYF. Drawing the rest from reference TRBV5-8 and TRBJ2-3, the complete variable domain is EAGVTQSPTHLIKTRGQQATLRCSPISGHTSVYWYQQALGLGLQFLLWYDEGEERNRGNFPPRFSGRQFPNYSSELNVNALELEDSALYLCASSFTPTDTQYFGPGTRLTVL.

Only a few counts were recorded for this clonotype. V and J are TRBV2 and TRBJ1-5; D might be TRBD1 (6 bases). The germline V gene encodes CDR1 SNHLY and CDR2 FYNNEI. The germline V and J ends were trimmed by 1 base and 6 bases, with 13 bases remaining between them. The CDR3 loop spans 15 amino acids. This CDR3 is CASSEGGQISQPQHF. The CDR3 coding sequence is TGTGCCAGCAGTGAAGGGGGGCAGATTAGTCAGCCCCAGCATTTT.

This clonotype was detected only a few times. In DNA form, the CDR3 reads TGTGCCAGCAGCTCAGACCCGGGAGGAGCAGATACGCAGTATTTT. It translates to CASSSDPGGADTQYF. V and J are TRBV11-2 and TRBJ2-3; TRBD2 matches 7 bases. J gave up 4 bases and V 4 bases, and 8 bases lay outside the gene matches. The CDR3 consists of 15 residues. Germline CDR1 SGHAT, CDR2 FQNNGV.

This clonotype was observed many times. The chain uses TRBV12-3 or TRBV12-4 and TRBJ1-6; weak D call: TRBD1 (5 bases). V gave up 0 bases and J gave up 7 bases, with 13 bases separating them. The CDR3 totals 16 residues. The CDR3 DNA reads TGTGCCAGCAGTTTAGCCGGGGGGTTGGTGAATTCACCCCTCCACTTT. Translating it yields CASSLAGGLVNSPLHF.

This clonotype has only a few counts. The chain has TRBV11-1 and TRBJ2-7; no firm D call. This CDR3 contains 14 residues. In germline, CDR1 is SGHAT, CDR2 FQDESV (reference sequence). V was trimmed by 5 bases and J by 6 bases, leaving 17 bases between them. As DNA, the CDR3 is TGTGCCAGCAGCCGCGCCGGAGAATTAGGCGAGCAGTACGTC. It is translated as CASSRAGELGEQYV.

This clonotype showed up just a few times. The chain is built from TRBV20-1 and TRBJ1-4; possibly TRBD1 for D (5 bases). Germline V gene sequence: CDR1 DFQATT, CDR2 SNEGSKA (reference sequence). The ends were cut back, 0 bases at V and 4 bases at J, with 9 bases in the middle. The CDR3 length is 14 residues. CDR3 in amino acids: CSARDRDFNEKLFF. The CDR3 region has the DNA TGCAGTGCTAGAGATCGGGACTTTAATGAAAAACTGTTTTTT.

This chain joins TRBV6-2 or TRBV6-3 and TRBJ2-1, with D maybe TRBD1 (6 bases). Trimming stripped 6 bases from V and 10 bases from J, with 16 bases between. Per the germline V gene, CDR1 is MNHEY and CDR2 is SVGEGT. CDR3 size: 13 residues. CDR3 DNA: TGTGCCAGCAGCCCCAGGGAACAGGGCGAGCAGTTCTTC. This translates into CASSPREQGEQFF.

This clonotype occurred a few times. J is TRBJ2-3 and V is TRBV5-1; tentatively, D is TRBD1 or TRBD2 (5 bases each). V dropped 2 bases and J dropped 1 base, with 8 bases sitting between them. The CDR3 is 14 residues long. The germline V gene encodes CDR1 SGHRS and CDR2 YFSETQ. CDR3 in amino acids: CASSFGARTDTQYF. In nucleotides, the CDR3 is TGCGCCAGCAGCTTCGGGGCCCGCACAGATACGCAGTATTTT.

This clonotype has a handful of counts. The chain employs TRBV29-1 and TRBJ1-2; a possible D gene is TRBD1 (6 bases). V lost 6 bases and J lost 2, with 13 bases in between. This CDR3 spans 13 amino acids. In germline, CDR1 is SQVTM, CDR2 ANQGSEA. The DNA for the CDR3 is TGCAGCGTAGGGGGATCAGCAAACTATGGCTACACCTTC. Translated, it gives CSVGGSANYGYTF. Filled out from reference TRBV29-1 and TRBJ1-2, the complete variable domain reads SAVISQKPSRDICQRGTSLTIQCQVDSQVTMMFWYRQQPGQSLTLIATANQGSEATYESGFVIDKFPISRPNLTFSTLTVSNMSPEDSSIYLCSVGGSANYGYTFGSGTRLTVV.

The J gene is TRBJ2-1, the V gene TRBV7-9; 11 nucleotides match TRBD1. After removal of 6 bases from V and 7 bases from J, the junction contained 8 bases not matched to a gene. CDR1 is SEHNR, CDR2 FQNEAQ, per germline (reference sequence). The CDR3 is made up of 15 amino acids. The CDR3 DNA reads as TGTGCCAGCAGGTGGGGACAGGGGGACGGAAATGAGCAGTTCTTC. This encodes CASRWGQGDGNEQFF.

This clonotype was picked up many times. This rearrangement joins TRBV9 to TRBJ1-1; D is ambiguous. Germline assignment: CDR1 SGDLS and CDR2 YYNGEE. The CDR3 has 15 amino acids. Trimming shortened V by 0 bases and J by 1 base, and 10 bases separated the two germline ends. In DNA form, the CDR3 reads TGTGCCAGCAGCGTAGAAGGGAGGCCGAACACTGAAGCTTTCTTT. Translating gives CASSVEGRPNTEAFF.

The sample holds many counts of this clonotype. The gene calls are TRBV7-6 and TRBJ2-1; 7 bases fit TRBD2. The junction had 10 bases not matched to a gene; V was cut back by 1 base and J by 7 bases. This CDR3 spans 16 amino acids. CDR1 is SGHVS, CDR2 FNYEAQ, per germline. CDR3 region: CASSLVLGGWGNEQFF. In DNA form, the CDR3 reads TGTGCCAGCAGCTTAGTCCTGGGAGGGTGGGGAAATGAGCAGTTCTTC.

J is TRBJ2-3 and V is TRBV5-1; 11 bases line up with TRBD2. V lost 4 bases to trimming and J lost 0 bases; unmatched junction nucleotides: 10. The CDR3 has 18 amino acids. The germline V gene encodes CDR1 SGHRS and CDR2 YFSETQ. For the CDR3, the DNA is TGCGCCAGCAGCCAACTAGCGGGAGCTGCACAAAGCACAGATACGCAGTATTTT. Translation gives CASSQLAGAAQSTDTQYF.

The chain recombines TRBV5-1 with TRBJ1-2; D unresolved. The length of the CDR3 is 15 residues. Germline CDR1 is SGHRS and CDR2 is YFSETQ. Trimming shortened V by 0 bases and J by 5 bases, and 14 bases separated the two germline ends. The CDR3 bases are TGCGCCAGCAGCTTGGCTAACAGAGAGGGTTATGGCTACACCTTC. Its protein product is CASSLANREGYGYTF.

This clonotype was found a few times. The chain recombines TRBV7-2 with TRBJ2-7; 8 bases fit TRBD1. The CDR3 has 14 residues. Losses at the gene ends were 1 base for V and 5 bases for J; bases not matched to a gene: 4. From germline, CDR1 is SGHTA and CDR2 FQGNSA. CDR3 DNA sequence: TGTGCCAGCAGCTTAGGGTACAGGGGGGACGAGCAGTACGTC. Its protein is CASSLGYRGDEQYV.

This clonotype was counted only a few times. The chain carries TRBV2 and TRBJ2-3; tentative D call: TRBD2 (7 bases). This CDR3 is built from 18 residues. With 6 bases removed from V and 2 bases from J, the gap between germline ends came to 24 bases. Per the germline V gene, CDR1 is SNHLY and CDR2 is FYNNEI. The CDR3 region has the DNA TGTGCCAGCAGAGGAACCCCTTTTGCGGGGGCTACCACAGATACGCAGTATTTT. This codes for CASRGTPFAGATTDTQYF.

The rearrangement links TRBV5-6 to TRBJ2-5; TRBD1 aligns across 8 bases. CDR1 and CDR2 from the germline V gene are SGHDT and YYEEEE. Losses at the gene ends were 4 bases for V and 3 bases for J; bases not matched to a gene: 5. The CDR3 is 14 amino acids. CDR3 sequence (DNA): TGTGCCAGCAGCCGGACAGGGAATAAAGAGACCCAGTACTTC. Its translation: CASSRTGNKETQYF.

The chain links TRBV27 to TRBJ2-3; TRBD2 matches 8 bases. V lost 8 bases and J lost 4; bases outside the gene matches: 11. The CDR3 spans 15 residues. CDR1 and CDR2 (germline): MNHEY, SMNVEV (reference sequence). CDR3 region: CASAPPSGLPDTQYF. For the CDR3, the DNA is TGTGCCAGCGCCCCGCCTAGCGGGCTTCCAGATACGCAGTATTTT.

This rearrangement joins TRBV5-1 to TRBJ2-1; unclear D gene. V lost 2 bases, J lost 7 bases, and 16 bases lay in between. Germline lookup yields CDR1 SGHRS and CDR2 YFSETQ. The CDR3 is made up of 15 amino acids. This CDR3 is CASSLRARPLNEQFF. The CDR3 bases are TGCGCCAGCAGCTTAAGAGCCAGACCTTTGAATGAGCAGTTCTTC.

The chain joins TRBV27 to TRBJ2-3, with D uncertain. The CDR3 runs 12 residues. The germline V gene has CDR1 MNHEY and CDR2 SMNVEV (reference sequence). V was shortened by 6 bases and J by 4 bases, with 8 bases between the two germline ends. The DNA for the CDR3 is TGTGCCAGCAGCTCGGCGGCAGATACGCAGTATTTT. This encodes CASSSAADTQYF.

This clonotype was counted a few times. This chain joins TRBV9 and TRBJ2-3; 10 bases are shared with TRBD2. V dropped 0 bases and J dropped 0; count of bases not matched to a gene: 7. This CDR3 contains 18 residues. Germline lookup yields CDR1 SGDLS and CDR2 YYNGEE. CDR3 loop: CASSVANGLAASTDTQYF. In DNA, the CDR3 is TGTGCCAGCAGCGTAGCTAATGGACTAGCGGCTAGCACAGATACGCAGTATTTT.

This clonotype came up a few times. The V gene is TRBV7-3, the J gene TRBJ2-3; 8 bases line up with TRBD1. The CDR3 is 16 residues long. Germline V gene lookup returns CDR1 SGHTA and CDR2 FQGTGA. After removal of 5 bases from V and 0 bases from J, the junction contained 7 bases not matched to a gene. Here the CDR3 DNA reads TGTGCCAGCAGCCCCGGACAGGGCCACAGCACAGATACGCAGTATTTT. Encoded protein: CASSPGQGHSTDTQYF. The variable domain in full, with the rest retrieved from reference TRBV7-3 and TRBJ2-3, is GAGVSQTPSNKVTEKGKYVELRCDPISGHTALYWYRQSLGQGPEFLIYFQGTGAADDSGLPNDRFFAVRPEGSVSTLKIQRTERGDSAVYLCASSPGQGHSTDTQYFGPGTRLTVL.

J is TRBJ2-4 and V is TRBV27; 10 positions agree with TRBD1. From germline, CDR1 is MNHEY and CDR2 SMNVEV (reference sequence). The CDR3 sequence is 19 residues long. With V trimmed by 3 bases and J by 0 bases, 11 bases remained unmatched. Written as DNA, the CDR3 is TGTGCCAGCAGTTTTTCGCGGACAGGGGGAACGGGAGCCAAAAACATTCAGTACTTC. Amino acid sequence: CASSFSRTGGTGAKNIQYF.

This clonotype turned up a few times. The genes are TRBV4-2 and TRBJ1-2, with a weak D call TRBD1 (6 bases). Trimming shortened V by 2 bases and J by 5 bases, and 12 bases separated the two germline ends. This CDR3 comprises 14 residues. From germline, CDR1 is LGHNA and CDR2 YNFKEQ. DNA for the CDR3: TGTGCCAGCAGCCAATTACAGGGCGATTATGGCTACACCTTC. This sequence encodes CASSQLQGDYGYTF.